This T cell receptor beta chain appears in the sequencing data of a study of blood T cells in healthy people across ages. A second PCR of roughly 7 to 11 cycles used a sample-barcoded 5' primer and a J-beta primer mix. TCRdb reprocessed the 5' RACE reads via MiXCR and lists one record per CDR3 protein. This sample yields 650,000 to 1,000,000 distinct CDR3 sequences, of which roughly 34% are seen a single time; 10% to 15% belongs to the top ten. V lost 0 bases to trimming and J lost 6 bases; unmatched junction nucleotides: 13. The CDR3 is made up of 18 amino acids. The germline V gene has CDR1 MNHEY and CDR2 SVGAGI.

Input material: blood. The sequence derives from a man in his late teens or twenties in good health. The chain has TRBV6-5 and TRBJ2-3; 9 bases fit TRBD1. The CDR3 loop is CASSYSKWTGESDDTQYF. The DNA of the CDR3 is TGTGCCAGCAGTTACTCGAAATGGACAGGGGAGTCAGACGATACGCAGTATTTT.